The 20 T cell receptor beta chains listed next were all sequenced from one sample in a study of cytomegalovirus exposure and HLA in healthy donors. The PCR employed 60 Vbeta primers together with 13 Jbeta primers. The data were produced by immunoSEQ multiplex PCR, yet TCRdb's version contains in-frame clones alone and is incomplete. Of about 120,000 clones listed, approximately 15% were seen once; the top ten hold about 2%. The specimen sequenced was PBMCs. The receptors come from a young woman in good health and CMV-seronegative.

The chain joins TRBV4-3 to TRBJ2-5; 7 bases align to TRBD1. This CDR3 is built from 17 residues. Per the germline V gene, CDR1 is LGHNA and CDR2 is YSLEER. V was clipped by 0 bases and J by 7 bases; unmatched bases: 14. CDR3 loop: CASSQDLVGQTRGTQYF. The CDR3 DNA sequence: TGCGCCAGCAGCCAAGATCTGGTGGGACAGACTCGTGGGACCCAGTACTTC.

The chain couples TRBV5-4 to TRBJ1-3; possibly TRBD1 for D (5 bases). Germline lookup yields CDR1 SGHNT and CDR2 YYREEE (reference sequence). Trimming left V 4 bases short and J 4 bases short, with 12 bases between. The length of the CDR3 is 14 residues. The CDR3 DNA is TGTGCCAGCAGCCACCCGGACACGGGAAACACCATATATTTT. Encoded protein: CASSHPDTGNTIYF.

This chain links TRBV6-6 with TRBJ2-5; possibly TRBD2 for D (7 bases). Deletions cut 5 bases from V and 2 bases from J, with 12 bases between. The CDR3 has 14 amino acids. Germline assignment: CDR1 MNHNY and CDR2 SVGAGI (reference sequence). CDR3 sequence: CASSLRGAQETQYF. The CDR3 DNA is TGTGCCAGCAGTCTCCGGGGGGCACAAGAGACCCAGTACTTC.

The table lists this clone with a few counts. This chain joins TRBV27 and TRBJ2-1; TRBD2 matches 10 bases. Germline lookup yields CDR1 MNHEY and CDR2 SMNVEV (reference sequence). V trimming: 5 bases; J trimming: 6 bases; junction bases outside the gene matches: 7. CDR3 size: 15 residues. This chain's CDR3 is CASSRTGTSVNEQFF. The CDR3 nucleotides are TGTGCCAGCAGTAGAACCGGGACTAGCGTCAATGAGCAGTTCTTC.

This clone was seen only a few times. The chain has TRBV28 and TRBJ2-1; D may be TRBD1 (6 bases). This CDR3 spans 14 amino acids. V was pared by 4 bases and J by 2 bases, with 9 bases between. Germline CDR1 reads MDHEN; CDR2 reads SYDVKM. The CDR3 protein is CASSWGPTYNEQFF. The CDR3 bases are TGTGCCAGCAGTTGGGGGCCCACCTACAATGAGCAGTTCTTC.

This clone was observed a handful of times. The rearrangement links TRBV6-1 to TRBJ2-1; D is uncertain. Trimming pared 2 bases from V and 4 bases from J, leaving 15 bases between. This CDR3 has 16 amino acids. The germline CDR1 and CDR2 sequences are MNHNS and SASEGT. CDR3 region: CASSEIGGRLYNEQFF. The CDR3 DNA is TGTGCCAGCAGTGAAATCGGCGGCAGACTGTACAATGAGCAGTTCTTC.

This clone turned up a few times. V gene TRBV9 combines with J gene TRBJ1-2; D gene unclear. The CDR3 covers 13 residues. The germline V and J ends were trimmed by 5 bases and 3 bases, with 11 bases remaining between them. Germline V gene data show CDR1 as SGDLS and CDR2 as YYNGEE. The CDR3 region has the DNA TGTGCCAGCAGTCGGAGGACGGACTATGGCTACACCTTC. Its translation is CASSRRTDYGYTF.

The J gene is TRBJ2-3, the V gene TRBV6-1, with D possibly TRBD2 on 5 matching bases. V was clipped by 0 bases and J by 2 bases, with 6 bases between them. The length of the CDR3 is 14 residues. Germline CDR1 reads MNHNS; CDR2 reads SASEGT. The CDR3 coding sequence is TGTGCCAGCAGTGAAGCGGGAGCCACAGATACGCAGTATTTT. Its protein is CASSEAGATDTQYF.

V and J are TRBV28 and TRBJ1-1; D is ambiguous. The V and J ends lost 7 bases and 0 bases respectively, with 18 bases between them. The CDR3 spans 16 residues. Per germline, CDR1 MDHEN and CDR2 SYDVKM. CDR3 sequence (DNA): TGTGCCAGCAAACCCCTCCCGAGGCAAATGAACACTGAAGCTTTCTTT. Residues: CASKPLPRQMNTEAFF.

This clone was observed a few times. V usage is TRBV30 and J usage is TRBJ1-4, with no clear D. Per germline, CDR1 GTSNPN and CDR2 SVGIG (reference sequence). The CDR3 sequence is 16 residues long. The germline V and J ends were trimmed by 3 bases and 8 bases, with 22 bases remaining between them. DNA of the CDR3: TGTGCCTGGAGCGCACACATAAGAGGGTATGGAGAAAAACTGTTTTTT. Its translation: CAWSAHIRGYGEKLFF.

The chain recombines TRBV2 with TRBJ2-1, with 10 bases lining up with TRBD2. The germline CDR1 and CDR2 sequences are SNHLY and FYNNEI. The CDR3 totals 15 residues. V dropped 7 bases and J dropped 2; count of bases not matched to a gene: 5. CDR3 DNA: TGTGCCAGCAAAGGACTAGCGGAAACCTACAATGAGCAGTTCTTC. This translates into CASKGLAETYNEQFF.

The sample holds a few counts of this clone. This sequence joins TRBV7-2 and TRBJ1-6; 8 bases align to TRBD1. CDR1 is SGHTA, CDR2 FQGNSA, per germline. This CDR3 has 15 amino acids. The J segment lost 10 bases and the V segment lost 0 bases, leaving 5 bases of the junction unmatched. In DNA form, the CDR3 reads TGTGCCAGCAGCTTAGCGCAGGGGGCAGGGTCACCCCTCCACTTT. Its protein product is CASSLAQGAGSPLHF.

In this sample, this clone turned up a few times. The chain is built from TRBV9 and TRBJ1-4; D uncertain. This CDR3 comprises 16 residues. Trimming removed 0 bases from V and 0 bases from J, with 9 bases in between. In germline, CDR1 is SGDLS, CDR2 YYNGEE. Here the CDR3 DNA reads TGTGCCAGCAGCGTAGCGCCCACTGCAACTAATGAAAAACTGTTTTTT. Translation gives CASSVAPTATNEKLFF.

The chain uses TRBV7-9 and TRBJ2-3; TRBD2 might be the D (6 bases). Germline CDR1 SEHNR, CDR2 FQNEAQ (reference sequence). The CDR3 length is 15 residues. V lost 0 bases to trimming and J lost 2 bases, with 9 bases between them. CDR3 loop: CASSLAGSTTDTQYF. CDR3 DNA sequence: TGTGCCAGCAGCTTAGCCGGGAGTACCACAGATACGCAGTATTTT.

CDR3 sequence: CASSLAPGQPQHF. CDR3 bases: TGTGCCAGCAGTTTGGCTCCGGGTCAGCCCCAGCATTTT. J is TRBJ1-5 and V is TRBV6-1; D ambiguous. Germline CDR1 reads MNHNS; CDR2 reads SASEGT. The CDR3 has 13 residues. The V end was cut by 5 bases, the J end by 6 bases, with 11 bases between.

This clone occurred a few times. The V gene is TRBV2, the J gene TRBJ2-7; 11 bases are shared with TRBD1. The V segment lost 3 bases and the J segment 3 bases; nucleotides outside the gene matches: 1. This CDR3 comprises 14 residues. Germline CDR1 is SNHLY and CDR2 is FYNNEI. CDR3 protein: CASSEGQGVYEQYF. DNA of the CDR3: TGTGCCAGCAGTGAGGGACAGGGGGTCTACGAGCAGTACTTC.

About this clone itself: One junction end does not reproduce the germline sequence, and a read error may be involved. CDR3 sequence reads: CASREGTSGSYEQYF. CDR3 nucleotides: TGTGCCAGCAGAGAAGGGACTAGCGGTTCCTACGAGCAGTACTTC. The gene calls are TRBV6-1 and TRBJ2-7, with 11 bases lining up with TRBD2. This CDR3 is 15 amino acids long. Germline values: CDR1 MNHNS, CDR2 SASEGT.

This clone was seen a handful of times. The V call is TRBV7-2, the J call TRBJ1-1; 7 nucleotides line up with TRBD1. This CDR3 contains 13 residues. CDR1 is SGHTA and CDR2 is FQGNSA in the germline V gene. With 0 bases clipped from V and 11 bases from J, the junction kept 6 bases outside the gene matches. CDR3 nucleotide sequence: TGTGCCAGCAGCTTAGCTGGGACAGCAGGGGCTTTCTTT. This codes for CASSLAGTAGAFF.

The chain joins TRBV27 to TRBJ2-7; the D is unclear. Trimming took off 2 bases at V and 3 bases at J, with 8 bases between the two ends. Germline V lookup: CDR1 MNHEY, CDR2 SMNVEV (reference sequence). The CDR3 has 13 amino acids. CDR3 sequence reads: CASSLRQDYEQYF. CDR3 nucleotide sequence: TGTGCCAGCAGTTTACGGCAGGACTACGAGCAGTACTTC.

About this clone: In the same sample, other DNA sequences code for this CDR3. The chain recombines TRBV5-1 with TRBJ1-1, with TRBD1 matching 7 bases. Germline-derived CDR1 and CDR2 are SGHRS and YFSETQ. CDR3 length equals 16 residues. Trimming took 0 bases from V and 0 from J; bases not matched to a gene: 5. The CDR3 here is CASSLGRQGMNTEAFF. For the CDR3, the DNA is TGCGCCAGCAGCTTGGGGCGACAGGGAATGAACACTGAAGCTTTCTTT.